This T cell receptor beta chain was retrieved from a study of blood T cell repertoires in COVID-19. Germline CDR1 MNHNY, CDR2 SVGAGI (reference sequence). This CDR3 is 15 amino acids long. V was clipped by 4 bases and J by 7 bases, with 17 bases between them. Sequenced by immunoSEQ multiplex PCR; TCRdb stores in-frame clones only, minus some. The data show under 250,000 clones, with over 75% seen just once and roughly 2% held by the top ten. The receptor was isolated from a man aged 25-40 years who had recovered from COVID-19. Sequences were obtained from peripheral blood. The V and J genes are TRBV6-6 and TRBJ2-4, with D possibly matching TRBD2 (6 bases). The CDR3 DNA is TGTGCCAGCAGTTGGGGACTGGGAGTGGGTAACATTCAGTACTTC. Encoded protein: CASSWGLGVGNIQYF.